Presented here are 19 T cell receptor beta chains from one specimen sequenced in a study of blood T cell repertoires in COVID-19. The assay was immunoSEQ multiplex PCR, and TCRdb's table has in-frame clones only and misses some. The sample lists some 200,000 clones, under 85% occurring once. Sequenced sample: peripheral blood. The source of these receptors is a woman aged 80 or over with acute or convalescent COVID-19.

The V and J genes are TRBV18 and TRBJ2-5; 7 bases fit TRBD2. Germline V lookup: CDR1 KGHSH, CDR2 LQKENI. With 7 bases clipped from V and 5 bases from J, the junction kept 10 bases outside the gene matches. The CDR3 is 14 residues long. CDR3 sequence reads: CASFQRGEGETQYF. The CDR3, as DNA: TGTGCCAGCTTCCAGCGGGGAGAAGGGGAGACCCAGTACTTC.

V and J are TRBV18 and TRBJ1-4, with TRBD1 as a possible D gene (6 bases). The CDR3 covers 15 residues. From germline, CDR1 is KGHSH and CDR2 LQKENI. V lost 3 bases and J lost 0, with 8 bases in between. The CDR3 DNA reads TGTGCCAGCTCACCCGGGACAACAACTAATGAAAAACTGTTTTTT. Amino acid sequence: CASSPGTTTNEKLFF.

This sequence joins TRBV18 and TRBJ2-1; 7 bases align to TRBD2. The CDR3 loop spans 14 amino acids. CDR1 is KGHSH, CDR2 LQKENI, per germline. Trimming removed 1 base from V and 9 bases from J; junction bases left unmatched: 6. The CDR3 region is CASSPLDGGGEQFF. CDR3 DNA: TGTGCCAGCTCACCACTGGATGGCGGGGGTGAGCAGTTCTTC.

The genes are TRBV3-1 (or the pseudogene TRBV3-2) and TRBJ2-7; D might be TRBD2 (5 bases). The CDR3 totals 15 residues. Germline values: CDR1 LGHDT, CDR2 YNNKEL (reference sequence). Trimming cost V 1 base and J 4 bases, with 14 bases left between them. In DNA, the CDR3 is TGTGCCAGCAGCCAAGGCCCTAGCATCGGGTACGAGCAGTACTTC. Residues: CASSQGPSIGYEQYF.

The chain has TRBV3-1 (or the pseudogene TRBV3-2) and TRBJ2-3, with D possibly being TRBD2 (6 bases). Between the trimmed V and J ends, which lost 4 bases and 7 bases, there was a span of 9 bases. This CDR3 region has 12 residues. The germline V gene encodes CDR1 LGHDT and CDR2 YNNKEL (reference sequence). The CDR3 region is CASSRDSYTQYF. CDR3 DNA sequence: TGTGCCAGCAGCCGGGACTCTTATACGCAGTATTTT.

This sequence joins TRBV11-3 and TRBJ2-2; 14 bases fit TRBD2. CDR3 length: 17 amino acids. J was trimmed by 6 bases and V by 5 bases; bases with no gene match: 8. Germline V lookup: CDR1 SGHNT, CDR2 YENEEA. The CDR3 sequence: CASSDGGLAGDAGELFF. The CDR3 nucleotides read TGTGCCAGCAGCGACGGGGGACTAGCGGGGGACGCCGGGGAGCTGTTTTTT. Supplemented by reference TRBV11-3 and TRBJ2-2, the full variable domain reads EAGVVQSPRYKIIEKKQPVAFWCNPISGHNTLYWYLQNLGQGPELLIRYENEEAVDDSQLPKDRFSAERLKGVDSTLKIQPAELGDSAVYLCASSDGGLAGDAGELFFGEGSRLTVL.

This clone was found once. The V and J genes are TRBV24-1 and TRBJ1-3; TRBD1 agrees at 8 bases. V trimming: 4 bases; J trimming: 8 bases; junction bases outside the gene matches: 6. The CDR3 totals 14 residues. The germline gives CDR1 KGHDR, CDR2 SFDVKD. The CDR3 DNA reads as TGTGCCACCAGTGACCCTGGACAGGGCGACACCATATATTTT. It is translated as CATSDPGQGDTIYF.

This clone was seen a few times. The chain couples TRBV19 to TRBJ2-1; 7 bases map to TRBD2. The CDR3 extends over 15 amino acids. V gave up 1 base and J gave up 8 bases; unmatched junction bases: 8. Germline CDR1 LNHDA, CDR2 SQIVND (reference sequence). DNA of the CDR3: TGTGCCAGTAGTATAGCGCTAGCGGTCCTAGATGAGCAGTTCTTC. Amino acid sequence: CASSIALAVLDEQFF.

The V and J genes are TRBV9 and TRBJ1-3, with a weak D call TRBD1 (5 bases). CDR1 and CDR2 from the germline V gene are SGDLS and YYNGEE. V lost 4 bases to trimming and J lost 2 bases, with 16 bases between them. CDR3 size: 16 residues. Here the CDR3 DNA reads TGTGCCAGCAGCCTCAACCCAGGGCAGACTGGAAACACCATATATTTT. Protein product: CASSLNPGQTGNTIYF.

The chain carries TRBV2 and TRBJ2-3; 7 nucleotides align to TRBD2. The germline CDR1 and CDR2 sequences are SNHLY and FYNNEI. Trimming at V came to 6 bases and at J to 1 base, leaving 1 base not matched to a gene. This CDR3 is built from 13 residues. The CDR3 DNA is TGTGCCAGCAGGCTAGCGGGCACAGATACGCAGTATTTT. Its protein product is CASRLAGTDTQYF.

This chain uses TRBV19 with TRBJ2-7; TRBD1 is a possible D gene (5 bases). V was shortened by 1 base and J by 4 bases, with 8 bases between the two germline ends. The germline CDR1 and CDR2 sequences are LNHDA and SQIVND (reference sequence). The CDR3 length is 13 residues. In DNA form, the CDR3 reads TGTGCCAGTAGTATAGGGGGCCGGTACGAGCAGTACTTC. It specifies CASSIGGRYEQYF.

The CDR3: CASSLSGGTVTGELFF. DNA for the CDR3: TGTGCCAGCAGCTTAAGCGGGGGGACAGTGACCGGGGAGCTGTTTTTT. The chain uses TRBV7-3 and TRBJ2-2, with a tentative D call TRBD2 (8 bases). Germline CDR1 and CDR2: SGHTA and FQGTGA. The CDR3 loop spans 16 amino acids. Trimming cost V 1 base and J 5 bases, with 14 bases left between them. Supplemented by reference TRBV7-3 and TRBJ2-2, the full variable domain reads GAGVSQTPSNKVTEKGKYVELRCDPISGHTALYWYRQSLGQGPEFLIYFQGTGAADDSGLPNDRFFAVRPEGSVSTLKIQRTERGDSAVYLCASSLSGGTVTGELFFGEGSRLTVL.

The chain joins TRBV19 to TRBJ1-2; tentatively, D is TRBD1 (6 bases). V was cut by 3 bases and J by 0 bases, with 11 bases left in between. Looked up from germline, CDR1 is LNHDA and CDR2 is SQIVND (reference sequence). The CDR3 totals 15 residues. CDR3 bases: TGTGCCAGTAGTATTTCGGACAGCACTAACTATGGCTACACCTTC. Its translation is CASSISDSTNYGYTF.

This clone was counted a few times. The rearrangement joins TRBV30 to TRBJ1-1; D ambiguous. V lost 5 bases to trimming and J lost 5 bases, with 18 bases between them. The CDR3 consists of 14 residues. Germline-derived CDR1 and CDR2 are GTSNPN and SVGIG (reference sequence). The CDR3: CAWGITVYGTEAFF. Written as DNA, the CDR3 is TGTGCCTGGGGGATAACCGTCTACGGGACTGAAGCTTTCTTT.

V usage is TRBV11-1 and J usage is TRBJ1-1, with D possibly matching TRBD1 (5 bases). This CDR3 spans 16 amino acids. The germline V and J ends were trimmed by 1 base and 1 base, with 13 bases remaining between them. Germline lookup yields CDR1 SGHAT and CDR2 FQDESV (reference sequence). The CDR3 region has the DNA TGTGCCAGCAGCTTAGTGCGGGGGGTCGGGAACACTGAAGCTTTCTTT. This sequence encodes CASSLVRGVGNTEAFF.

The V call is TRBV5-1, the J call TRBJ2-3, with TRBD2 matching 8 bases. Germline lookup yields CDR1 SGHRS and CDR2 YFSETQ. This CDR3 is 15 amino acids long. The V gene end was trimmed by 4 bases and the J gene end by 1 base; junction bases not matched to a gene: 5. As DNA, the CDR3 is TGCGCCAGCAGCCTCAGCGGGGGAGGCACAGATACGCAGTATTTT. Protein: CASSLSGGGTDTQYF.

The chain links TRBV5-1 to TRBJ1-2, with TRBD1 matching over 9 bases. The CDR3 totals 14 residues. V lost 4 bases and J lost 6; bases outside the gene matches: 7. The germline gives CDR1 SGHRS, CDR2 YFSETQ. This CDR3 reads CASSRTDRGNGYTF. CDR3 coding DNA: TGCGCCAGCAGCAGGACCGACAGGGGGAATGGCTACACCTTC.

The table lists this clone with a few counts. The V call is TRBV7-9, the J call TRBJ1-1; D not certain. V was shortened by 5 bases and J by 7 bases, with 11 bases between the two germline ends. CDR3 length: 12 amino acids. CDR1 and CDR2 (germline): SEHNR, FQNEAQ (reference sequence). In DNA form, the CDR3 reads TGTGCCAGCAGCGGGCCCGGAGGTGAAGCTTTCTTT. Its protein is CASSGPGGEAFF.

The chain joins TRBV7-2 to TRBJ2-5, with 11 bases identical to TRBD2. From germline, CDR1 is SGHTA and CDR2 FQGNSA. The J segment lost 2 bases and the V segment lost 5 bases, leaving 13 bases of the junction unmatched. CDR3 length: 18 residues. CDR3 coding DNA: TGTGCCAGCAGCCCTGAGAGGACTAGCGGGTACACTCAAGAGACCCAGTACTTC. Residues: CASSPERTSGYTQETQYF.